Listed below are T cell receptor beta chains from one sample, sequenced in a study of cytomegalovirus exposure and HLA in healthy donors. Only in-frame clones appear in the TCRdb table, and some are missing; sequencing was by immunoSEQ multiplex PCR. This sample has hundreds of thousands of clones, with roughly 90% found just once. The source material was PBMCs. Every receptor here comes from a woman under 30 in good health and CMV-seronegative. The conserved cysteine and the conserved F or W are not part of the CDR3 here. Clone size is shown for a subset of rows, as once, few, many or a class of expanded clone.

TRBV9 | NA | ASSVGGTSGVEQF
TRBV11-2 | once | ASTGPGQGSYGYT
TRBV6-5 | NA | ASSYGPGGTGELF
TRBV11-3 | NA | ASSSRTSGTGEQY
TRBV4-3 | NA | ASSQRLAGGGTQY
TRBV14 | NA | ASSRSGQEGEQY
TRBV2 | NA | ASTGGQGYGYT
TRBV18 | NA | ASSSTSGSYEQY
TRBV5-5 | NA | ASSPTSTRGSGNTIY
TRBV9 | once | ASSSRQGADTGELF
TRBV5-4 | NA | ASSFRAGDADTQY
TRBV7-9 | NA | ASSLTPGLAELNEQF
TRBV5-4 | NA | ASSLGGYEQY
TRBV7-9 | few | ASSPSQGPYEQY
TRBV5-6 | once | ASSLVVTGGEQF
TRBV20-1 | NA | SAKGMTGEV
TRBV7-2 | NA | ASSTGGRPPYGYT